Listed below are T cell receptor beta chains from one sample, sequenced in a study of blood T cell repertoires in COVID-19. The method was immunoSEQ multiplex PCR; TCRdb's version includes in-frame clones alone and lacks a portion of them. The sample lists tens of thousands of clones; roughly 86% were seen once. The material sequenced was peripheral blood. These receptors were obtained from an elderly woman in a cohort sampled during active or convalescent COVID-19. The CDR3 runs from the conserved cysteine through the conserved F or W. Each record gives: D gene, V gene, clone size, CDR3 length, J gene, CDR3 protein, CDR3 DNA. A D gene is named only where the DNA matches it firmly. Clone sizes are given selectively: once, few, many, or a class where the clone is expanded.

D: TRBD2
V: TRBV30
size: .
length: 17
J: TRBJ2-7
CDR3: CAWSSPSWREGSYEQYF
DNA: TGTGCCTGGAGTTCACCCTCTTGGCGGGAGGGCTCCTACGAGCAGTACTTC

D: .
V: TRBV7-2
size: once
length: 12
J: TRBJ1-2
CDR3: CASSDPGSGYTF
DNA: TGTGCCAGCAGCGACCCAGGATCCGGCTACACCTTC

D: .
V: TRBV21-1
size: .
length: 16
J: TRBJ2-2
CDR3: CAMRLWTGGQTGELFF
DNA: TGTGCCATGAGACTATGGACAGGGGGACAAACCGGGGAGCTGTTTTTT

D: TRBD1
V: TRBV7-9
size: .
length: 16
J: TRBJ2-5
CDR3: CASSLWTGWGQETQYF
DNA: TGTGCCAGCAGCTTATGGACAGGTTGGGGACAAGAGACCCAGTACTTC

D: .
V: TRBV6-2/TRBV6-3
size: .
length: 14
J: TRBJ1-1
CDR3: CASSLYGQNTEAFF
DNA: TGTGCCAGCAGTTTATACGGACAGAACACTGAAGCTTTCTTT

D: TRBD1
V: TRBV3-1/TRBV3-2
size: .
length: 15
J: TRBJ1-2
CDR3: CASSQTRTGGSGYTF
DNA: TGTGCCAGCAGCCAAACCCGGACAGGGGGCTCTGGCTACACCTTC

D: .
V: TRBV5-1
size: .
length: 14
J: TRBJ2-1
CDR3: CASSLLNSYNEQFF
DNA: TGCGCCAGCAGCTTGTTAAACTCCTACAATGAGCAGTTCTTC

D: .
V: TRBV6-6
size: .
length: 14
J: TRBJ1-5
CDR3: CASSYSTGIQPQHF
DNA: TGTGCCAGCAGTTACTCGACAGGTATTCAGCCCCAGCATTTT

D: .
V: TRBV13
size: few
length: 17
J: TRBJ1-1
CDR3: CASSLVFGSGGSTEAFF
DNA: TGTGCCAGCAGCTTAGTTTTCGGGTCAGGAGGTTCCACTGAAGCTTTCTTT

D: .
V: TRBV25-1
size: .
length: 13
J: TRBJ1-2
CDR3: CASSEWGGDGYTF
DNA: TGTGCCAGCAGTGAATGGGGGGGAGATGGCTACACCTTC

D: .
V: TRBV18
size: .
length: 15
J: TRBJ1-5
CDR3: CASSLDRRGNQPQHF
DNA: TGTGCCAGCTCACTTGATCGGCGGGGCAATCAGCCCCAGCATTTT

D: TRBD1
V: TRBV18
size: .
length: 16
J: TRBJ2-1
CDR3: CASSPSGQGARNEQFF
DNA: TGTGCCAGCTCACCGTCCGGACAGGGGGCGAGAAATGAGCAGTTCTTC

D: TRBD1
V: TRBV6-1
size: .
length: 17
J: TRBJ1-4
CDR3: CASSEQGAFGTNEKLFF
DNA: TGTGCCAGCAGTGAGCAGGGGGCATTCGGTACTAATGAAAAACTGTTTTTT

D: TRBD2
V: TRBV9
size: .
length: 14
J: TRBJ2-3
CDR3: CASSVGSGTNTQYF
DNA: TGTGCCAGCAGCGTAGGTAGCGGGACAAATACGCAGTATTTT

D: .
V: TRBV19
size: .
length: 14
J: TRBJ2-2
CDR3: CASMAGANTGELFF
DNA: TGTGCCAGTATGGCGGGGGCCAACACCGGGGAGCTGTTTTTT

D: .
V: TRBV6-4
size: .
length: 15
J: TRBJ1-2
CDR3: CASSEVGGTLFGYTF
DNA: TGTGCCAGCAGTGAAGTTGGGGGGACCCTCTTTGGCTACACCTTC

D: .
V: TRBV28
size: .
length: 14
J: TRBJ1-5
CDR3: CASRLGGLDQPQHF
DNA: TGTGCCAGCAGATTGGGGGGATTGGATCAGCCCCAGCATTTT

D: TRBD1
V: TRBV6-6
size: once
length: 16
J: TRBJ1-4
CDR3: CASRQDRATTNEKLFF
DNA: TGTGCCAGCAGACAGGACAGGGCGACCACTAATGAAAAACTGTTTTTT

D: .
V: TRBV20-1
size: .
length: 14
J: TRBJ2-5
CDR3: CSASKTGNQETQYF
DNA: TGCAGTGCTAGTAAGACCGGGAACCAAGAGACCCAGTACTTC

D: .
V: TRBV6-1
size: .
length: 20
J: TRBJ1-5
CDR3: CASSEGQGGRRKLSNQPQHF
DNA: TGTGCCAGCAGTGAAGGTCAAGGAGGGCGACGGAAACTTAGCAATCAGCCCCAGCATTTT

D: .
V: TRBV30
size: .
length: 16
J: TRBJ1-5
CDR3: CAWTPGTIYSNQPQHF
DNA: TGTGCCTGGACACCCGGGACAATTTATAGCAATCAGCCCCAGCATTTT

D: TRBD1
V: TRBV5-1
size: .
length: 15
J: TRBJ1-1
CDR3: CASSFRQGPNTEAFF
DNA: TGCGCCAGCAGCTTCAGACAGGGGCCGAACACTGAAGCTTTCTTT

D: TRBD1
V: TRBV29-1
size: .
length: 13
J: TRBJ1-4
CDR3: CSVEDRGDEKLFF
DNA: TGCAGCGTAGAGGACAGGGGGGACGAAAAACTGTTTTTT

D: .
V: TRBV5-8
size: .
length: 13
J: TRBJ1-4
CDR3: CASSLYFGEKLFF
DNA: TGTGCCAGCAGCTTATACTTCGGTGAAAAACTGTTTTTT

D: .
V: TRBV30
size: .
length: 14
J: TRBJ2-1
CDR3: CAWSLRGGANEQFF
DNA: TGTGCCTGGAGCCTGAGGGGGGGCGCGAATGAGCAGTTCTTC